The entry below gives a single T cell receptor beta chain sequence along with its context. What it binds is unknown. The source of the sample is a study of beta chain features in type 1 diabetes. Overall study findings and caveats: Researchers report that Type 1 diabetes patients had moderately but significantly shorter TCRB CDR3s across all four CD4+ subsets. When VDJ junctions were examined, type 1 diabetes patients showed fewer insertions and more deletions.

Reverse transcription of all isolated RNA meant that expressed TCRB transcripts were sequenced. Assay: immunoSEQ multiplex PCR; the TCRdb copy retains only in-frame clones and omits some. Of 430,000 or so clones listed, 11% are singletons. The CDR3 is 13 amino acids. V was trimmed by 0 bases and J by 0 bases, leaving 3 bases between them. Looked up from germline, CDR1 is SQVTM and CDR2 is ANQGSEA. CD45RO/CCR7/CD25/CD127/CD95/CD27 separated CD4+ naive, central memory, regulatory and stem cell-like memory cells by sorting. The J gene is TRBJ1-3, the V gene TRBV29-1; D not resolved. The sequence came from a woman between 18 and 29 years old in good health. The specimen was naive CD4+ T cells from blood. CDR3 DNA sequence: TGCAGCGTTGAAGACAACTCTGGAAACACCATATATTTT. Residues: CSVEDNSGNTIYF.